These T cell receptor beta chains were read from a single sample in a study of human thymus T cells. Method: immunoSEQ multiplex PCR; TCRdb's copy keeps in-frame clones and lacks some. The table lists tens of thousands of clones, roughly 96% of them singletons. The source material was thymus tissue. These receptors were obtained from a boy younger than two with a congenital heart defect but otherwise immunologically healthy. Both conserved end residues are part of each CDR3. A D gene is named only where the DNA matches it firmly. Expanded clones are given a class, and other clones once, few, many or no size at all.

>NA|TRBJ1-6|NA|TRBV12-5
CASGARPTSLDSPLHF
TGTGCTAGTGGGGCCCGCCCTACCTCCTTGGATTCACCCCTCCACTTT
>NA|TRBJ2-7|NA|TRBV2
CASSEKATGQTYEQYF
TGTGCCAGCAGTGAAAAGGCAACAGGACAGACGTACGAGCAGTACTTC
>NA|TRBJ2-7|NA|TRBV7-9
CASSPSRGLGYEQYF
TGTGCCAGCAGCCCTAGCCGGGGCCTAGGCTACGAGCAGTACTTC
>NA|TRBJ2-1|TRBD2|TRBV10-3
CAISDFPTSGGPWSYNEQFF
TGTGCCATCAGTGATTTCCCGACTAGCGGGGGCCCTTGGTCCTACAATGAGCAGTTCTTC
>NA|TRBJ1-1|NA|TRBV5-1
CASSPGLYGAFF
TGCGCCAGCAGCCCAGGACTGTATGGGGCTTTCTTT
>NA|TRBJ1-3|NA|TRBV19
CASSTSDTSGNTIYF
TGTGCCAGTAGTACGTCGGACACCTCTGGAAACACCATATATTTT
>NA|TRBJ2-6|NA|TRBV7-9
CASSLSGDDGANVLTF
TGTGCCAGCAGCTTAAGTGGGGATGATGGGGCCAACGTCCTGACTTTC
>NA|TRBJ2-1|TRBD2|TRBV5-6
CASSPEGLAGGPSNEQFF
TGTGCCAGCAGCCCGGAAGGACTAGCGGGAGGGCCGAGTAATGAGCAGTTCTTC
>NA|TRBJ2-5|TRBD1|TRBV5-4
CASSSRGETQYF
TGTGCCAGCAGCTCCAGGGGGGAGACCCAGTACTTC
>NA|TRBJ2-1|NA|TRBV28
CASREAEPRWCNEQFF
TGTGCCAGCAGGGAGGCAGAACCCCGGTGGTGCAATGAGCAGTTCTTC
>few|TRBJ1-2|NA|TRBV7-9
CASSFWVNYGYTF
TGTGCCAGCAGCTTTTGGGTGAACTATGGCTACACCTTC
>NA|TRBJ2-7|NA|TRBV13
CASSVRYGRSNYEQYF
TGTGCCAGCAGCGTCCGTTATGGACGGTCAAATTACGAGCAGTACTTC
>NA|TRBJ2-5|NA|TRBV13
CASSLGSFQETQYF
TGTGCCAGCAGCTTAGGGTCTTTCCAAGAGACCCAGTACTTC
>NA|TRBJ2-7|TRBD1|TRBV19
CASSIPNDRGHEQYF
TGTGCCAGTAGTATCCCAAACGACAGGGGGCACGAGCAGTACTTC
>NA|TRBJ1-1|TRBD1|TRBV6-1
CASSGLRGLLTEAFF
TGTGCCAGCAGTGGACTCAGGGGGCTTCTGACTGAAGCTTTCTTT
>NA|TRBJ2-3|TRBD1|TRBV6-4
CASSPTGAPNADTQYF
TGTGCCAGCAGTCCCACAGGGGCGCCCAACGCAGATACGCAGTATTTT
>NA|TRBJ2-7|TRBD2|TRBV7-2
CASSPVGGEQYF
TGTGCCAGCAGCCCTGTGGGGGGGGAGCAGTACTTC
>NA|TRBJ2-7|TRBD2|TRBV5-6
CASSLMLAGGPREQYF
TGTGCCAGCAGCTTGATGTTAGCGGGAGGGCCTCGCGAGCAGTACTTC
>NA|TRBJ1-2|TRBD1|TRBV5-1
CASSFMRQGKRLGTF
TGCGCCAGCAGCTTTATGAGACAGGGTAAAAGATTGGGCACCTTC
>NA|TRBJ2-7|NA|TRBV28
CASRLWTTPYEQYF
TGTGCCAGCAGGCTTTGGACTACCCCCTACGAGCAGTACTTC
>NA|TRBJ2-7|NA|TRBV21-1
CASSSTSGSRHEQYF
TGTGCCAGCAGCAGTACTAGCGGGAGTCGACACGAGCAGTACTTC
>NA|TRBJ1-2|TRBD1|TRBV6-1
CASEQGPNYGYTF
TGTGCCAGCGAACAGGGGCCTAACTATGGCTACACCTTC
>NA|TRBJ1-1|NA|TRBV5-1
CASSLAGGGAFF
TGCGCCAGCAGCCTAGCGGGTGGAGGAGCTTTCTTT
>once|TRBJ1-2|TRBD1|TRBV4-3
CASSQGNSDRGQGYGYTF
TGCGCCAGCAGCCAAGGGAACAGTGACAGGGGGCAGGGCTATGGCTACACCTTC
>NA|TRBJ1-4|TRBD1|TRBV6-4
CASSASRGTNEKLFF
TGTGCCAGCAGTGCCTCCAGGGGGACTAATGAAAAACTGTTTTTT
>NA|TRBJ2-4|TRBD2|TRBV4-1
CASSQPQRGDIRGNIQYF
TGCGCCAGCAGCCAACCCCAGCGGGGGGATATTAGGGGAAACATTCAGTACTTC
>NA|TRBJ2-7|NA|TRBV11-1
CASSQTPPNIPYEQYF
TGTGCCAGCAGCCAGACACCCCCGAACATACCTTACGAGCAGTACTTC
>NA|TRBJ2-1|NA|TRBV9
CASSVAGSLYNEQFF
TGTGCCAGCAGCGTAGCAGGGTCCCTTTACAATGAGCAGTTCTTC
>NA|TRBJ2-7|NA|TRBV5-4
CASSLYSTYEQYF
TGTGCCAGCAGCTTGTACAGCACCTACGAGCAGTACTTC
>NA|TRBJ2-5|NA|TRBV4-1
CASSLRGKPKETQYF
TGCGCCAGCAGCCTAAGGGGCAAACCTAAAGAGACCCAGTACTTC
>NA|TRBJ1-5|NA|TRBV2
CASSSDRDEREGQPQHF
TGTGCCAGCAGCTCCGACCGGGACGAAAGGGAGGGTCAGCCCCAGCATTTT